Sequencing of this TCR beta chain was carried out in a study of beta chain features in type 1 diabetes (dated by TCRdb to 2016 to 2019). Looking at the study overall: No differences in mean age, gender distribution, total cell number or subset yield were found between patients and healthy donors. Naive and central memory subsets were obtained from all 30 or so donors, but regulatory and stem cell-like memory subsets were isolated from only 8 patients and about 8 healthy donors. The study compared TCRB repertoires of sorted circulating CD4+ T cell subsets between recently diagnosed type 1 diabetes patients and matched healthy donors. A total of about 100,000,000 sorted cells were examined across all samples, and RNA yield correlated strongly with the number of cells per subset. Study-level results and caveats: Because cDNA was sequenced instead of genomic DNA, highly expressing activated cells could be over-represented, though the groups showed no difference in activation or CD3 levels. PCR may preferentially amplify shorter templates, but because patient and control samples were amplified and corrected together, any resulting skew would affect both groups equally. Only small numbers of individuals were included in the HLA sub-analyses, which left unresolved whether HLA type had any influence on TCRB rearrangement. A moderate but significant shortening of TCRB CDR3 length was observed in type 1 diabetes patients in all four CD4+ subsets. Fewer insertions and more nucleotide deletions at VDJ recombination sites were observed in patients with type 1 diabetes, implying thymic rearrangement abnormalities. Naive, central memory and regulatory TCRB repertoires appeared to be more alike among patients than among healthy donors.

From each donor, a single peripheral blood sample of about 100 mL on average was drawn into heparinised tubes. A BD FACSAria II was used to sort naive, central memory, regulatory and stem cell-like memory CD4+ T cells with a panel that included CD45RO, CCR7, CD25, CD127, CD95 and CD27. A purity above 98% was achieved for all sorted populations. Right away, PBMCs were isolated by Lymphoprep density gradient centrifugation and were stained directly, with no culture step. Samples were stained and sorted in pairs, with one healthy donor and one patient per experiment, so that batch effects were minimized. The entire isolated RNA was reverse transcribed using the High Capacity cDNA Reverse Transcription Kit, and thus expressed TCRB transcripts were sequenced. Deep immunoSEQ sequencing was applied to naive, central memory and regulatory T cell samples, giving an average of around 3.4 million total reads per sample. Sorted cells were lysed in RLT buffer and RNA was extracted with DNase-treated RNeasy Micro or Mini kits, depending on cell number. Each cell subset was processed on its own to prevent cross-contamination, while patient and healthy donor samples were processed together. The immunoSEQ multiplex PCR was used to amplify TCRB sequences from cDNA, generating 87-bp fragments that spanned the CDR3 region. Sequencing of the amplicons was done on the Illumina HiSeq platform. The authors' pipeline ran thus. Synthetic template baselines were used to correct PCR bias computationally, reads within Hamming distance 2 were collapsed together, and singletons that could not be merged were discarded. Reads were aligned against IMGT so that V, D and J genes, CDR3 length and insertions or deletions at six rearrangement sites could be assigned. Within each subset, clonotype counts were normalized to sorted cell number, after which true diversity and Gini coefficients were computed with the tcR R package. Repertoire sharing was quantified using the overlap coefficient calculated on TCRB nucleotide sequences. As a proxy for the pre-selection repertoire, out-of-frame TCRB sequences from naive cells were analyzed. In TCRdb, the immuneACCESS table is reduced to in-frame sequences with V and J assigned. These tables do not hold every clone; where another copy was compared, an unresolved V gene accounts for under half, and the others remain unexplained. The D gene and trimming were derived from the DNA, and the V and J assignments and clone size from that table. This sample lists 350,000 to 400,000 clones; 10% to 15% were detected once. The top ten constitute about 0.01% of the sample.

This clone has more than one count but fewer than ten. Its antigen is currently not known. Within one base of it there is no much larger clone, and no base qualities were kept. This clonotype originated in a woman under 30 with type 1 diabetes. The sequenced sample consisted of naive CD4+ T cells from blood. Reading the label with the study, this specimen's cell subset or site is: true naive CD4+ T cells.

The CDR3 reads as follows: CASSLEENEQYF. DNA sequence: TGCGCCAGCAGCTTGGAGGAGAACGAGCAGTACTTC. The sequence joins TRBV5-1 to TRBJ2-7; the D gene cannot be named for sure. The CDR3 numbers 12 residues from cysteine through phenylalanine. The entry retains the CDR3 DNA only, 36 bases that are in frame from base 1. Trimming costs V 0 bases and J 5 bases, and their ends lie 6 bases apart. CDR1 and CDR2 (SGHRS, YFSETQ) derive from the germline V gene.